The 30 T cell receptor beta chains given below trace back to one sample, sequenced in a study of blood T cell repertoires in COVID-19. The protocol was immunoSEQ multiplex PCR, while the TCRdb copy is restricted to in-frame clones and leaves out a portion. The data contain some 300,000 clones, around 90% of them seen just once; the ten biggest clones take up less than 2.5%. The specimen was peripheral blood. The receptors were gathered from a man aged 18 to 29 with active or convalescent COVID-19.

The V gene is TRBV28, the J gene TRBJ1-2; unclear D gene. The CDR3 sequence is 14 residues long. Between the trimmed V and J ends, which lost 3 bases and 1 base, there was a span of 9 bases. Germline lookup yields CDR1 MDHEN and CDR2 SYDVKM. The CDR3 coding sequence is TGTGCCAGCAGTTTTCTCCGGGTTAACTATGGCTACACCTTC. It is translated as CASSFLRVNYGYTF.

This rearrangement joins TRBV7-9 to TRBJ1-2; unclear D gene. The germline gives CDR1 SEHNR, CDR2 FQNEAQ (reference sequence). The CDR3 sequence is 14 residues long. V dropped 1 base and J dropped 5 bases, with 11 bases sitting between them. CDR3 nucleotides: TGTGCCAGCAGCTTAGACGGGAGGAGATATGGCTACACCTTC. Translated: CASSLDGRRYGYTF.

The chain uses TRBV7-2 and TRBJ2-3, with D unresolved. V lost 1 base, J lost 0 bases, and 8 bases lay in between. CDR3 size: 15 residues. Germline CDR1 SGHTA, CDR2 FQGNSA. The CDR3 sequence is CASSLVALSTDTQYF. CDR3 DNA sequence: TGTGCCAGCAGCTTAGTAGCCCTAAGCACAGATACGCAGTATTTT.

The V and J genes are TRBV7-9 and TRBJ1-1; 8 nucleotides align to TRBD1. The CDR3 contains 15 residues. Germline V lookup: CDR1 SEHNR, CDR2 FQNEAQ (reference sequence). With V trimmed by 5 bases and J by 3 bases, 8 bases remained unmatched. The CDR3 bases are TGTGCCAGCAGCCCCCAGGGGGCTGAGGACACTGAAGCTTTCTTT. Its protein product is CASSPQGAEDTEAFF.

The CDR3 coding sequence is TGCGCCAGCAGCCATCTCCTCCGGTACGAGCAGTACTTC. Translation gives CASSHLLRYEQYF. The chain uses TRBV4-1 and TRBJ2-7, with D unresolved. This CDR3 has 13 residues. Trimming stripped 3 bases from V and 4 bases from J, with 10 bases between. Germline CDR1 MGHRA, CDR2 YSYEKL.

V and J are TRBV28 and TRBJ1-3; D possibly corresponds to TRBD1 (6 bases). Looked up from germline, CDR1 is MDHEN and CDR2 is SYDVKM. CDR3 length: 13 residues. V gave up 6 bases and J gave up 2 bases, with 8 bases separating them. CDR3 bases: TGTGCCAGCAGCCGGGACACTGGAAACACCATATATTTT. This gives the protein CASSRDTGNTIYF.

The rearrangement links TRBV27 to TRBJ2-7, with a possible D match to TRBD2 (7 bases). Trimming removed 5 bases from V and 3 bases from J, with 17 bases in between. The CDR3 is made up of 15 amino acids. The germline V gene encodes CDR1 MNHEY and CDR2 SMNVEV (reference sequence). Here the CDR3 DNA reads TGTGCCAGCAGTGCCCGGGGGCGGGGGTACTACGAGCAGTACTTC. Translating it yields CASSARGRGYYEQYF.

About this clone: The same CDR3 arises from other DNA sequences in this sample as well. This chain uses TRBV27 with TRBJ1-1; perhaps TRBD1 as D (6 bases). V was shortened by 0 bases and J by 5 bases, with 10 bases between the two germline ends. Looked up from germline, CDR1 is MNHEY and CDR2 is SMNVEV (reference sequence). The CDR3 is 14 residues long. In nucleotides, the CDR3 is TGTGCCAGCAGTTTATCTGGGGGCGATACTGAAGCTTTCTTT. Translating it yields CASSLSGGDTEAFF.

This clone occurred once. The chain links TRBV28 to TRBJ2-7, with D perhaps TRBD1 (6 bases). CDR3 size: 15 residues. Trimming shortened V by 5 bases and J by 1 base, and 15 bases separated the two germline ends. The germline CDR1 and CDR2 sequences are MDHEN and SYDVKM. CDR3 amino acids: CASSPQYRESYEQYF. DNA for the CDR3: TGTGCCAGCAGTCCCCAATACAGGGAATCCTACGAGCAGTACTTC.

J is TRBJ2-3 and V is TRBV6-2 or TRBV6-3; 7 positions agree with TRBD2. Trimming removed 6 bases from V and 6 bases from J; junction bases left unmatched: 9. The CDR3 extends over 14 amino acids. CDR1 and CDR2 (germline): MNHEY, SVGEGT. The CDR3 is CASSPRGGMDTQYF. As DNA, the CDR3 is TGTGCCAGCAGCCCCCGCGGGGGAATGGATACGCAGTATTTT.

The chain carries TRBV4-1 and TRBJ2-1; 9 positions agree with TRBD2. The V and J ends lost 1 base and 6 bases, in that order; junction bases with no gene match: 1. The V gene's germline CDR1 is MGHRA and CDR2 YSYEKL. The CDR3 loop spans 14 amino acids. This chain's CDR3 is CASSQVGLANEQFF. The CDR3 nucleotides read TGCGCCAGCAGCCAAGTGGGACTAGCCAATGAGCAGTTCTTC.

In regard to this clone: This CDR3 is also generated by other DNA sequences in the sample. This chain joins TRBV7-9 and TRBJ1-1; tentatively, D is TRBD1 (6 bases). V lost 2 bases and J 3 bases, leaving 10 bases between the germline ends. There are 14 residues in the CDR3. In germline, CDR1 is SEHNR, CDR2 FQNEAQ (reference sequence). As DNA, the CDR3 is TGTGCCAGCAGCTTATTACAGGGAGACACTGAAGCTTTCTTT. Protein: CASSLLQGDTEAFF.

This chain links TRBV24-1 with TRBJ2-7, with 9 bases aligning to TRBD2. CDR3 length: 15 amino acids. Germline assignment: CDR1 KGHDR and CDR2 SFDVKD. J was trimmed by 2 bases and V by 4 bases; bases with no gene match: 5. The CDR3 nucleotides read TGTGCCACCAGTGACACCGGGACTAGCACCTACGAGCAGTACTTC. It is translated as CATSDTGTSTYEQYF.

J is TRBJ1-4 and V is TRBV2; D may be TRBD1 (5 bases). The CDR3 runs 11 residues. The V gene's germline CDR1 is SNHLY and CDR2 FYNNEI. Trimming left V 6 bases short and J 13 bases short, with 12 bases between. In DNA form, the CDR3 reads TGTGCCAGCAGCCAGGGCGCAGGACTGTTTTTT. The encoded protein is CASSQGAGLFF.

This chain joins TRBV19 and TRBJ1-6; D is possibly TRBD1 (5 bases). Germline V lookup: CDR1 LNHDA, CDR2 SQIVND (reference sequence). The CDR3 is made up of 16 amino acids. V lost 3 bases to trimming and J lost 8 bases, with 17 bases between them. CDR3: CASSIIDRSIDSPLHF. The CDR3 bases are TGTGCCAGTAGTATTATAGACAGATCTATCGATTCACCCCTCCACTTT.

The genes are TRBV7-6 and TRBJ2-7, with 13 nucleotides matching TRBD2. CDR3 length: 15 amino acids. Per the germline V gene, CDR1 is SGHVS and CDR2 is FNYEAQ. Germline trimming cut 5 bases from V and 5 bases from J; bases unmatched to any gene: 6. CDR3 residues: CASSRLAGGMDEQYF. The DNA of the CDR3 is TGTGCCAGCAGCAGACTAGCGGGAGGTATGGACGAGCAGTACTTC.

The rearrangement joins TRBV5-6 to TRBJ2-1, with D perhaps matching TRBD1 (5 bases). Trimming left V 4 bases short and J 5 bases short, with 13 bases between. CDR3 length: 14 residues. The germline CDR1 and CDR2 sequences are SGHDT and YYEEEE. CDR3 residues: CASSETTVHNEQFF. The CDR3 nucleotides read TGTGCCAGCAGCGAAACGACAGTTCACAATGAGCAGTTCTTC.

This chain uses TRBV10-3 with TRBJ2-7, with D uncertain. The CDR3 covers 13 residues. Germline V gene sequence: CDR1 ENHRY, CDR2 SYGVKD. Deletions cut 4 bases from V and 1 base from J, with 8 bases between. In nucleotides, the CDR3 is TGTGCCATCAGTGGGCCTTTGTCCTACGAGCAGTACTTC. It codes for CAISGPLSYEQYF.

The chain recombines TRBV11-2 with TRBJ2-7; TRBD2 matches at 7 bases. CDR1 and CDR2 from the germline V gene are SGHAT and FQNNGV. The CDR3 runs 14 residues. After removal of 7 bases from V and 6 bases from J, the junction contained 12 bases not matched to a gene. The CDR3 protein is CASTSLAVGGEQYF. In DNA, the CDR3 is TGTGCCAGCACCAGTCTAGCGGTCGGGGGCGAGCAGTACTTC.

This sequence joins TRBV7-2 and TRBJ2-5, with 8 positions matching TRBD1. The CDR3 extends over 14 amino acids. The V segment lost 8 bases and the J segment 2 bases; nucleotides outside the gene matches: 7. Germline V gene sequence: CDR1 SGHTA, CDR2 FQGNSA. CDR3 DNA sequence: TGTGCCAGCCGACGGGGGACAGGTCAAGAGACCCAGTACTTC. This codes for CASRRGTGQETQYF.

This clone was seen a few times. The genes are TRBV20-1 and TRBJ2-1; 11 bases align to TRBD1. After removal of 3 bases from V and 7 bases from J, the junction contained 8 bases not matched to a gene. This CDR3 is built from 15 residues. CDR1 is DFQATT, CDR2 SNEGSKA, per germline (reference sequence). The CDR3 DNA sequence: TGCAGTGCTAGTTTTTGGGACAGGGGGGTAAATGAGCAGTTCTTC. Amino acids: CSASFWDRGVNEQFF.

The chain carries TRBV2 and TRBJ2-7, with 7 positions matching TRBD1. The CDR3 length is 16 residues. J was trimmed by 0 bases and V by 2 bases; bases with no gene match: 7. CDR1 SNHLY and CDR2 FYNNEI come from the germline V gene. CDR3 DNA: TGTGCCAGCAGTGAATTTGGACAGGTGAACTCCTACGAGCAGTACTTC. Amino acid sequence: CASSEFGQVNSYEQYF.

The V call is TRBV19, the J call TRBJ1-1, with D possibly being TRBD1 (5 bases). Germline CDR1 and CDR2: LNHDA and SQIVND (reference sequence). V was pared by 8 bases and J by 5 bases, with 15 bases between. The CDR3 spans 13 residues. CDR3 DNA: TGTGCCAGTGTTGAAACCCGGGGGACTGAAGCTTTCTTT. Amino acids: CASVETRGTEAFF.

This chain connects TRBV7-9 to TRBJ2-6; TRBD2 might be the D (5 bases). The CDR3 contains 17 residues. V lost 4 bases to trimming and J lost 0 bases, with 13 bases between them. Germline assignment: CDR1 SEHNR and CDR2 FQNEAQ (reference sequence). For the CDR3, the DNA is TGTGCCAGCAGCTCCCCGACGGAGGACTCTGGGGCCAACGTCCTGACTTTC. Translating gives CASSSPTEDSGANVLTF.

The rearrangement links TRBV9 to TRBJ2-2; D gene uncertain. CDR3 size: 16 residues. CDR1 is SGDLS, CDR2 YYNGEE, per germline. V dropped 0 bases and J dropped 4 bases, with 13 bases sitting between them. CDR3 amino acids: CASSVAPSATTGELFF. CDR3 bases: TGTGCCAGCAGCGTAGCTCCCAGCGCAACCACCGGGGAGCTGTTTTTT.

The chain joins TRBV2 to TRBJ1-2; 12 nucleotides agree with TRBD1. Germline V lookup: CDR1 SNHLY, CDR2 FYNNEI. The CDR3 contains 16 residues. Trimming removed 1 base from V and 5 bases from J; junction bases left unmatched: 5. The CDR3 is CASSEGGTGGWYGYTF. CDR3 coding DNA: TGTGCCAGCAGTGAAGGGGGGACAGGGGGCTGGTATGGCTACACCTTC.

The chain carries TRBV29-1 and TRBJ2-1, with TRBD1 as a possible D gene (5 bases). This CDR3 region has 15 residues. Trimming cost V 0 bases and J 9 bases, with 18 bases left between them. Germline assignment: CDR1 SQVTM and CDR2 ANQGSEA. CDR3 region: CSVEENVGPPGEQFF. The CDR3 DNA reads TGCAGCGTTGAAGAGAATGTGGGGCCTCCAGGTGAGCAGTTCTTC.

The chain uses TRBV15 and TRBJ1-2; 8 bases map to TRBD1. V lost 0 bases, J lost 4 bases, and 13 bases stayed unmatched. This CDR3 comprises 18 residues. The germline V gene encodes CDR1 LNHNV and CDR2 YYDKDF (reference sequence). CDR3 region: CATSRDRDRTLWSYGYTF. In DNA, the CDR3 is TGTGCCACCAGCAGAGATCGGGACAGGACCTTATGGTCCTATGGCTACACCTTC. Looking up the rest from reference TRBV15 and TRBJ1-2 gives the full variable domain: DAMVIQNPRYQVTQFGKPVTLSCSQTLNHNVMYWYQQKSSQAPKLLFHYYDKDFNNEADTPDNFQSRRPNTSFCFLDIRSPGLGDTAMYLCATSRDRDRTLWSYGYTFGSGTRLTVV.

This clone came up once. The chain recombines TRBV3-1 (or the pseudogene TRBV3-2) with TRBJ2-3; perhaps TRBD2 as D (7 bases). The germline V gene encodes CDR1 LGHDT and CDR2 YNNKEL (reference sequence). This CDR3 contains 16 residues. V was pared by 4 bases and J by 2 bases, with 16 bases between. The CDR3 spells CASSPIWGGPTDTQYF. The DNA for the CDR3 is TGTGCCAGCAGCCCGATCTGGGGGGGGCCCACAGATACGCAGTATTTT.

V and J are TRBV19 and TRBJ2-7, with a tentative D call TRBD1 (6 bases). V lost 2 bases to trimming and J lost 3 bases, with 11 bases between them. Germline V gene data show CDR1 as LNHDA and CDR2 as SQIVND (reference sequence). The CDR3 runs to 14 residues. The DNA for the CDR3 is TGTGCCAGTAGTATAACCGGGACACACTACGAGCAGTACTTC. Its protein product is CASSITGTHYEQYF.